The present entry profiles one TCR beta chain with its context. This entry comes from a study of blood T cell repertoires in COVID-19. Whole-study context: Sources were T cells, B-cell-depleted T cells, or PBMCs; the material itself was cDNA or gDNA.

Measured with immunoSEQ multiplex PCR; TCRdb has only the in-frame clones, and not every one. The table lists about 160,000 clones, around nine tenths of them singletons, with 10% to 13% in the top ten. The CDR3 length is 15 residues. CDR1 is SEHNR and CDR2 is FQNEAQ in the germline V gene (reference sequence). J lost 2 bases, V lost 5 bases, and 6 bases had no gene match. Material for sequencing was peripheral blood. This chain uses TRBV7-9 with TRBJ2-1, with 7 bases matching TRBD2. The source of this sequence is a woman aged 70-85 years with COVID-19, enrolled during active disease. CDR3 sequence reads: CASSRLRGTYNEQFF. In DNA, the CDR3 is TGTGCCAGCAGCCGCCTGCGGGGGACCTACAATGAGCAGTTCTTC.